This T cell receptor (beta chain) was identified in a study of identical twins. Findings of the study overall: The abundant beta clonotypes from cord blood had fewer insertions, and memory repertoires had none of this. Partly confounded zero-insertion analyses could result from invariant MAIT and iNKT cells.

This clonotype has at least ten counts. As yet, its antigen is unknown. The CDR3 covers 16 residues. The germline CDR1 and CDR2 sequences are SEHNR and FQNEAQ (reference sequence). The V end was cut by 0 bases, the J end by 3 bases, with 15 bases between. Using its own MiXCR run on the 5' RACE reads, TCRdb lists one record per CDR3 protein. The sample lists roughly 690,000 distinct CDR3 sequences; about 20% were seen once. The same sample was also used in a study of T cells expressing NK-cell markers. Per that paper: Sorting was restricted to alpha-beta TCR T cells by an anti-gamma-delta TCR antibody in several experiments. Among CD8+ T cells from several donors, dominant NKG2C+ clonotypes accounted for roughly 1.0-7.0%.

The sequencing input was PBMCs. The rearrangement joins TRBV7-9 to TRBJ2-7; possibly TRBD1 for D (5 bases). The receptor's source is a woman between 18 and 29 years old in good health. CDR3 sequence reads: CASSLAVSQGDYEQYF. As DNA, the CDR3 is TGTGCCAGCAGCTTAGCAGTCTCTCAGGGCGACTACGAGCAGTACTTC.